The clone carrying this T cell receptor (beta chain) was seen many times. Its antigen remains unidentified. This sample is part of a study of T-cell reconstitution after alpha-beta-depleted transplantation in children. V gave up 5 bases and J gave up 3 bases; unmatched junction bases: 3. Germline loops: CDR1 SGHTA, CDR2 FQGNSA. The CDR3 spans 14 residues. Broader study findings: Fresh T-cell production supplied most of the T-cell counts and diversity seen one year after transplant. There were some patients whose high TCRbeta diversity at day 60 came from surviving recipient T cells and thymic progenitors. Reportedly, only several hundred clones from non-depleted graft cells drove alpha-beta T-cell counts at about two months.

It was with unique molecular identifiers that the TCRbeta library was prepared. From the PCR reads, TCRdb called clonotypes with MiXCR, one entry per CDR3 protein. Among approximately 300,000 distinct CDR3 sequences, about 9.9% were seen once, and the ten largest hold roughly a quarter. The material was peripheral blood, obtained 180 days after TCRalphabeta/CD19-depleted stem cell transplant. The rearrangement joins TRBV7-2 to TRBJ2-3; 9 bases align to TRBD2. This TCR was recovered from a male patient aged 2 to 9 who had a stem cell transplant for chronic granulomatous disease, so the T cells may come from the graft donor. This CDR3 reads CASSQAGGTDTQYF. The DNA for the CDR3 is TGTGCCAGCAGCCAAGCGGGGGGTACAGATACGCAGTATTTT.